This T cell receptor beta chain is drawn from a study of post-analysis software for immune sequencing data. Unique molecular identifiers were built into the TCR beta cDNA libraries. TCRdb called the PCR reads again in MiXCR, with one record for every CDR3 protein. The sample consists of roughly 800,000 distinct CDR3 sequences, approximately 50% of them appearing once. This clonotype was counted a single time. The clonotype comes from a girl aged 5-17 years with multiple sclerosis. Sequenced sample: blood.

The CDR3 loop reads CASSRIGSFPYEQYF. As DNA, the CDR3 is TGTGCCAGCAGCCGGATAGGGAGTTTTCCCTACGAGCAGTACTTC. V and J are TRBV12-3 or TRBV12-4 and TRBJ2-7; TRBD2 is a possible D gene (5 bases). The CDR3 consists of 15 residues. The V and J ends lost 6 bases and 2 bases respectively, with 17 bases between them.